This T cell receptor beta chain was observed in a study of control samples from healthy donors and cancer patients. CDR3 size: 14 residues. Germline loops: CDR1 SGHTA, CDR2 FQGNSA. The V gene lost 4 bases and the J gene lost 5 bases, with 9 bases spanning the gap. Produced via immunoSEQ multiplex PCR; TCRdb's table is partial and in-frame only. The repertoire holds 150,000 to 180,000 clones, about 93% seen once, with over 2% in the top ten. This TCR came from a man aged 50 or older in good health. The chain employs TRBV7-2 and TRBJ1-6, with TRBD1 as a possible D gene (6 bases). The specimen was blood. The CDR3 spells CASSWGTNNSPLHF. The CDR3 DNA reads TGTGCCAGCAGCTGGGGGACAAATAATTCACCCCTCCACTTT.